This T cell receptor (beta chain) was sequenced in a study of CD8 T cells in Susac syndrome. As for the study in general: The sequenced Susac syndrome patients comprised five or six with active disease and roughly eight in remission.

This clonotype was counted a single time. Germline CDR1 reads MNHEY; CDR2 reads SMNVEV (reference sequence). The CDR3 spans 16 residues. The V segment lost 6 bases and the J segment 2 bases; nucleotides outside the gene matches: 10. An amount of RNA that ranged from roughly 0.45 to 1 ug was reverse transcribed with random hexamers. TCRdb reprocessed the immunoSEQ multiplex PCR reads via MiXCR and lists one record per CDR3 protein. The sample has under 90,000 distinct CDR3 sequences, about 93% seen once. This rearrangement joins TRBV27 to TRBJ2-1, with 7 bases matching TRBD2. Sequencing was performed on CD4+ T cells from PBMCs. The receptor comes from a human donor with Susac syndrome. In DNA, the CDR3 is TGTGCCAGCAGGGCCCGCCTAGCGGAACCCTACAATGAGCAGTTCTTC. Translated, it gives CASRARLAEPYNEQFF.